The next 30 T cell receptor beta chains were all read from a single sample in a study of blood T cell repertoires in COVID-19 (dated by TCRdb to 2020 to 2022). The method behind the library was the immunoSEQ multiplex PCR assay. Here the immuneACCESS table is served through TCRdb, limited to in-frame sequences with V and J called. Missing clones are a known gap in these copies; in checked studies unresolved V genes cover under half, and the rest lacks a known reason. The sample table lists more than 70,000 clones, approximately 90% of them with a count of one. 3% to 4.5% of the sample is held by the ten biggest clonotypes. The specimen was peripheral blood. These receptors came from a woman aged 45 to 65 in a cohort sampled during active COVID-19.

V and J are TRBV5-1 and TRBJ1-1, with 7 bases aligning to TRBD1. The CDR3 runs 16 residues. The V gene end was trimmed by 4 bases and the J gene end by 5 bases; junction bases not matched to a gene: 14. Germline V CDR1 and CDR2: SGHRS, YFSETQ. The CDR3 sequence: CASSITTQGSWTEAFF. The DNA of the CDR3 is TGCGCCAGCAGCATCACTACACAGGGGAGTTGGACTGAAGCTTTCTTT.

The genes are TRBV5-1 and TRBJ2-5; no clear D gene. V shed 0 bases and J shed 2 bases, with 8 bases lying between them. There are 14 residues in the CDR3. Germline assignment: CDR1 SGHRS and CDR2 YFSETQ. The CDR3 DNA is TGCGCCAGCAGCTTGGTTGGCGGACAAGAGACCCAGTACTTC. It is translated as CASSLVGGQETQYF.

The chain uses TRBV5-1 and TRBJ1-2; 7 positions agree with TRBD1. In germline, CDR1 is SGHRS, CDR2 YFSETQ. The V and J ends lost 0 bases and 4 bases, in that order; junction bases with no gene match: 6. This CDR3 contains 15 residues. CDR3 DNA sequence: TGCGCCAGCAGCTTGGGAGGGACAGCAATCTATGGCTACACCTTC. Translated: CASSLGGTAIYGYTF.

The V and J genes are TRBV6-1 and TRBJ1-4; 11 bases are shared with TRBD1. Germline CDR1 MNHNS, CDR2 SASEGT. The CDR3 is 17 residues long. V dropped 4 bases and J dropped 1; count of bases not matched to a gene: 5. The CDR3 DNA follows: TGTGCCAGCAGTGCCCGGACAGGGGGCAGAACTAATGAAAAACTGTTTTTT. The encoded protein is CASSARTGGRTNEKLFF.

CDR3 loop: CASTLSGGNTGELFF. CDR3 nucleotides: TGTGCCAGCACCCTTAGCGGGGGTAACACCGGGGAGCTGTTTTTT. The rearrangement uses TRBV3-1 (or the pseudogene TRBV3-2) and TRBJ2-2; 9 bases match TRBD2. J was trimmed by 2 bases and V by 7 bases; bases with no gene match: 5. The CDR3 consists of 15 residues. Germline assignment: CDR1 LGHDT and CDR2 YNNKEL (reference sequence).

This clone occurred a few times. The chain carries TRBV3-1 (or the pseudogene TRBV3-2) and TRBJ2-7, with 8 positions matching TRBD2. From germline, CDR1 is LGHDT and CDR2 YNNKEL (reference sequence). Trimming removed 1 base from V and 6 bases from J; junction bases left unmatched: 8. CDR3 length: 15 residues. The CDR3: CASSQANSGRSEQYF. Here the CDR3 DNA reads TGTGCCAGCAGCCAAGCCAACAGCGGGAGAAGCGAGCAGTACTTC.

This chain uses TRBV19 with TRBJ2-1; TRBD2 matches at 11 bases. Germline loops: CDR1 LNHDA, CDR2 SQIVND (reference sequence). The CDR3 is made up of 19 amino acids. V lost 3 bases to trimming and J lost 0 bases; unmatched junction nucleotides: 10. The CDR3 sequence is CASSIARTSGSSSYNEQFF. The CDR3 coding sequence is TGTGCCAGTAGTATCGCCCGGACTAGCGGGTCGAGCTCCTACAATGAGCAGTTCTTC.

V gene TRBV3-1 (or the pseudogene TRBV3-2) combines with J gene TRBJ2-5; D possibly corresponds to TRBD2 (7 bases). The CDR3 spans 15 residues. Trimming cost V 6 bases and J 4 bases, with 18 bases left between them. Germline V gene data show CDR1 as LGHDT and CDR2 as YNNKEL (reference sequence). The CDR3 is CASSGRTGGGETQYF. The CDR3 region has the DNA TGTGCCAGCAGTGGGAGGACGGGGGGCGGAGAGACCCAGTACTTC.

The V call is TRBV7-3, the J call TRBJ2-4; D perhaps matches TRBD2 (5 bases). The CDR3 has 14 residues. Germline V gene sequence: CDR1 SGHTA, CDR2 FQGTGA. Trimming pared 5 bases from V and 10 bases from J, leaving 18 bases between. The CDR3 reads CASSLGGPDSIQYF. The DNA of the CDR3 is TGTGCCAGCAGCCTCGGAGGTCCGGATAGTATTCAGTACTTC.

The chain joins TRBV5-5 to TRBJ2-1; no firm D call. The CDR3 length is 11 residues. In germline, CDR1 is SGHKS, CDR2 YYEKEE (reference sequence). V lost 1 base and J lost 8, with 4 bases in between. CDR3 DNA sequence: TGTGCCAGCAGCTTGCGGTATGAGCAGTTCTTC. Translating it yields CASSLRYEQFF.

The chain uses TRBV7-8 and TRBJ2-1; weak D call: TRBD1 (6 bases). V was shortened by 0 bases and J by 0 bases, with 15 bases between the two germline ends. Germline CDR1 and CDR2: SGHVS and FQNEAQ. This CDR3 is built from 18 residues. CDR3 amino acids: CASSLATTGIISYNEQFF. The CDR3 region has the DNA TGTGCCAGCAGCTTAGCGACTACAGGGATTATCTCCTACAATGAGCAGTTCTTC.

This chain connects TRBV2 to TRBJ1-3; possibly TRBD1 for D (6 bases). This CDR3 comprises 14 residues. Germline loops: CDR1 SNHLY, CDR2 FYNNEI. V shed 5 bases and J shed 0 bases, with 8 bases lying between them. The CDR3 DNA follows: TGTGCCAGCAGTTTACAGGGCTCTGGAAACACCATATATTTT. Protein product: CASSLQGSGNTIYF.

The rearrangement joins TRBV5-8 to TRBJ2-5; 9 bases match TRBD1. Looked up from germline, CDR1 is SGHTS and CDR2 is YDEGEE. V was pared by 2 bases and J by 0 bases, with 11 bases of the junction left unmatched. The CDR3 totals 18 residues. The CDR3 region is CASSFVLGTGKYQETQYF. CDR3 nucleotides: TGTGCCAGCAGCTTTGTGCTCGGGACAGGGAAGTACCAAGAGACCCAGTACTTC.

This chain links TRBV4-1 with TRBJ1-5; unclear D gene. CDR3 length: 13 residues. Germline loops: CDR1 MGHRA, CDR2 YSYEKL. The germline V and J ends were trimmed by 0 bases and 7 bases, with 7 bases remaining between them. The CDR3 DNA follows: TGCGCCAGCAGCCAAGATGGGCAGCAGCCCCAGCATTTT. Translation gives CASSQDGQQPQHF.

V usage is TRBV5-1 and J usage is TRBJ1-1; 7 bases fit TRBD1. Trimming at V came to 4 bases and at J to 7 bases, leaving 7 bases not matched to a gene. CDR1 and CDR2 (germline): SGHRS, YFSETQ. The CDR3 sequence is 13 residues long. The CDR3 coding sequence is TGCGCCAGCAGCATACCAGGGGGGATTGAAGCTTTCTTT. Its translation: CASSIPGGIEAFF.

The chain employs TRBV11-3 and TRBJ2-5; no clear D gene. V dropped 3 bases and J dropped 3 bases, with 2 bases sitting between them. CDR1 and CDR2 (germline): SGHNT, YENEEA. This CDR3 comprises 11 residues. CDR3 sequence reads: CASSFEETQYF. The CDR3 DNA follows: TGTGCCAGCAGCTTCGAAGAGACCCAGTACTTC.

The J gene is TRBJ2-1, the V gene TRBV10-3, with TRBD1 matching over 7 bases. The CDR3 consists of 14 residues. Germline loops: CDR1 ENHRY, CDR2 SYGVKD. V was clipped by 7 bases and J by 3 bases; unmatched bases: 6. The CDR3 region is CAIKRDSLYNEQFF. In DNA form, the CDR3 reads TGTGCCATCAAAAGGGACAGCCTCTACAATGAGCAGTTCTTC.

Here the CDR3 DNA reads TGTGCCAGCAGCTTAGCGCGGGGGGGAACGGCCCTCCACTTT. The encoded protein is CASSLARGGTALHF. The V gene is TRBV7-8, the J gene TRBJ1-6; D may be TRBD1 (5 bases). The germline V and J ends were trimmed by 0 bases and 14 bases, with 14 bases remaining between them. CDR1 and CDR2 from the germline V gene are SGHVS and FQNEAQ. The CDR3 contains 14 residues. Combining the CDR3 with reference TRBV7-8 and TRBJ1-6 gives the whole variable domain GAGVSQSPRYKVAKRGQDVALRCDPISGHVSLFWYQQALGQGPEFLTYFQNEAQLDKSGLPSDRFFAERPEGSVSTLKIQRTQQEDSAVYLCASSLARGGTALHFGNGTRLTVT.

The chain is built from TRBV27 and TRBJ2-7, with 8 positions matching TRBD1. V shed 5 bases and J 4 bases; nucleotides not matched to a gene: 13. The CDR3 spans 16 residues. Germline CDR1 MNHEY, CDR2 SMNVEV (reference sequence). CDR3 residues: CASSDGQGGVGYEQYF. For the CDR3, the DNA is TGTGCCAGCAGTGACGGACAGGGCGGAGTTGGGTACGAGCAGTACTTC.

The gene calls are TRBV19 and TRBJ1-2, with 8 bases that match TRBD1. The CDR3 contains 16 residues. V gave up 5 bases and J gave up 7 bases; unmatched junction bases: 15. Germline V gives CDR1 LNHDA, CDR2 SQIVND (reference sequence). The CDR3 nucleotides read TGTGCCAGTAGTGATTTCAGGGGGCGCGTCTCGCCTGGCTACACCTTC. This encodes CASSDFRGRVSPGYTF.

The chain couples TRBV19 to TRBJ1-4, with 10 bases that match TRBD1. V shed 7 bases and J 3 bases; nucleotides not matched to a gene: 8. Germline values: CDR1 LNHDA, CDR2 SQIVND (reference sequence). The CDR3 has 16 amino acids. The CDR3 loop is CASTRTGGSSNEKLFF. The CDR3 coding sequence is TGTGCCAGTACCAGGACAGGGGGTTCCTCTAATGAAAAACTGTTTTTT.

This clone came up once. The J gene is TRBJ2-7, the V gene TRBV7-3; D may be TRBD1 (6 bases). Germline V gene data show CDR1 as SGHTA and CDR2 as FQGTGA. V dropped 4 bases and J dropped 0 bases, with 19 bases sitting between them. The CDR3 loop spans 17 amino acids. DNA for the CDR3: TGTGCCAGCAGCTCCCCCTTGTACAGGGTCAACTCCTACGAGCAGTACTTC. Translated, it gives CASSSPLYRVNSYEQYF.

The count of this clone is one. At one end the junction does not follow the germline gene, possibly because of a read error. The chain is built from TRBV18 and TRBJ2-1, with D possibly TRBD2 on 5 matching bases. Per germline, CDR1 KGHSH and CDR2 LQKENI. This CDR3 contains 13 residues. The CDR3: CASSPREYKEQFF. The CDR3 DNA sequence: TGTGCCAGCTCACCCCGGGAATACAAGGAGCAGTTCTTC.

This chain uses TRBV5-1 with TRBJ2-5, with 8 bases lining up with TRBD2. Germline loops: CDR1 SGHRS, CDR2 YFSETQ. The length of the CDR3 is 15 residues. With V trimmed by 3 bases and J by 3 bases, 7 bases remained unmatched. DNA for the CDR3: TGCGCCAGCAGCTCACCGGGACTAGATAAAGAGACCCAGTACTTC. Its protein product is CASSSPGLDKETQYF.

CDR3 coding DNA: TGTGCCAGCACCGCCCCCGGGAGATACGAGCAGTACTTC. Translation gives CASTAPGRYEQYF. V and J are TRBV2 and TRBJ2-7; a possible D gene is TRBD2 (6 bases). V shed 7 bases and J shed 4 bases, with 14 bases lying between them. The CDR3 sequence is 13 residues long. CDR1 and CDR2 (germline): SNHLY, FYNNEI.

J is TRBJ1-2 and V is TRBV10-3; D remains ambiguous. Germline CDR1 and CDR2: ENHRY and SYGVKD. V was pared by 3 bases and J by 3 bases, with 14 bases between. The CDR3 runs 15 residues. The CDR3 bases are TGTGCCATCAGTGACCAGGCCCAATCGGACTATGGCTACACCTTC. This gives the protein CAISDQAQSDYGYTF.

The J gene is TRBJ2-3, the V gene TRBV4-2; 7 bases fit TRBD1. The CDR3 is 17 amino acids. V dropped 1 base and J dropped 2; count of bases not matched to a gene: 9. The germline V gene encodes CDR1 LGHNA and CDR2 YNFKEQ. This CDR3 reads CASSQGWAGGDTDTQYF. The CDR3 nucleotides read TGTGCCAGCAGCCAAGGATGGGCAGGGGGAGACACAGATACGCAGTATTTT.

The V call is TRBV3-1 (or the pseudogene TRBV3-2), the J call TRBJ1-1, with D maybe TRBD1 (5 bases). V was shortened by 4 bases and J by 1 base, with 7 bases between the two germline ends. Germline CDR1 reads LGHDT; CDR2 reads YNNKEL (reference sequence). The CDR3 has 13 residues. This chain's CDR3 is CASSLQENTEAFF. CDR3 bases: TGTGCCAGCAGCCTACAGGAGAACACTGAAGCTTTCTTT.

The chain uses TRBV12-3 or TRBV12-4 and TRBJ2-1; tentative D call: TRBD1 (6 bases). The CDR3 is 12 amino acids. The germline V and J ends were trimmed by 6 bases and 7 bases, with 10 bases remaining between them. The CDR3 nucleotides are TGTGCCAGCAGCCTACAGGGAAATGAGCAGTTCTTC. Translating it yields CASSLQGNEQFF.

The chain carries TRBV7-9 and TRBJ1-2; D is ambiguous. This CDR3 comprises 14 residues. The germline V and J ends were trimmed by 1 base and 4 bases, with 10 bases remaining between them. Germline lookup yields CDR1 SEHNR and CDR2 FQNEAQ (reference sequence). This CDR3 reads CASSLGQQFYGYTF. The CDR3 DNA reads as TGTGCCAGCAGCTTAGGACAACAATTCTATGGCTACACCTTC.